The 4 T cell receptor beta chains below were found in one sample sequenced in a study of shared clonotypes between healthy human individuals. Here immunoSEQ multiplex PCR was the method, and the copy in TCRdb shows in-frame clones only, minus some. The data hold around 440,000 clones, with roughly three quarters observed a single time. Sequencing was done on a sample of PBMCs. The receptors come from a middle-aged woman in good health. Some clones in this sample may be carry-over from other donors' samples.

A word on this clone: A far larger clone is off by one base, so a read error is likely. The chain employs TRBV30 and TRBJ1-1, with TRBD1 matching 8 bases. The germline V gene encodes CDR1 GTSNPN and CDR2 SVGIG (reference sequence). There are 14 residues in the CDR3. The CDR3 DNA sequence: TGTGCCTGGAGGGACCGGGACAGGAACACTGAAGCTCTCTTT. This translates into CAWRDRDRNTEALF.

The rearrangement joins TRBV6-5 to TRBJ2-5, with D possibly being TRBD1 or TRBD2 (5 bases each). V was trimmed by 7 bases and J by 1 base, leaving 10 bases between them. CDR3 size: 13 residues. Per the germline V gene, CDR1 is MNHEY and CDR2 is SVGAGI. The CDR3: CASTRDAQETQYF. DNA for the CDR3: TGTGCCAGCACCCGGGACGCCCAAGAGACCCAGTACTTC.

With respect to this clone: Distinct nucleotide sequences in the sample also encode this CDR3. This rearrangement joins TRBV5-1 to TRBJ1-1; D call uncertain. The CDR3 totals 13 residues. CDR1 and CDR2 from the germline V gene are SGHRS and YFSETQ. Trimming took off 0 bases at V and 1 base at J, with 4 bases between the two ends. CDR3 in DNA: TGCGCCAGCAGCTTGGCAGGGAACACTGAAGCTTTCTTT. The encoded protein is CASSLAGNTEAFF.

This clone was counted at least ten times. This sample includes further DNA sequences coding for the same CDR3. The rearrangement uses TRBV18 and TRBJ2-3; 13 nucleotides align to TRBD2. This CDR3 contains 17 residues. Germline V lookup: CDR1 KGHSH, CDR2 LQKENI. The V and J ends lost 3 bases and 2 bases, in that order; junction bases with no gene match: 5. CDR3 sequence reads: CASSPATSGRITDTQYF. CDR3 in DNA: TGTGCCAGCTCACCTGCGACTAGCGGGAGGATCACAGATACGCAGTATTTT.